Presented here are 6 T cell receptor beta chains from one specimen sequenced in a study of T cell repertoires in cytomegalovirus infection. One entry per CDR3 protein, called by TCRdb with MiXCR from the reads. The sample lists approximately 500,000 distinct CDR3 sequences; roughly 29% were seen once. Sequencing was done on a sample of PBMCs. These receptors were obtained from a human donor in good health (CMV status not recorded). Some clones in this sample may be carry-over from other donors' samples.

This clonotype appeared a single time. DNA of the CDR3: TGCAGTGCTAGGTCTCCTAGCGGGAGGGCCCAAGAGACCCAGTACTTC. It codes for CSARSPSGRAQETQYF. The chain recombines TRBV20-1 with TRBJ2-5; 12 nucleotides agree with TRBD2. There are 16 residues in the CDR3. The V gene end was trimmed by 3 bases and the J gene end by 1 base; junction bases not matched to a gene: 6. Per the germline V gene, CDR1 is DFQATT and CDR2 is SNEGSKA (reference sequence).

The V and J genes are TRBV6-2 or TRBV6-3 and TRBJ2-1; 8 bases align to TRBD1. CDR1 is MNHEY, CDR2 SVGEGT, per germline. The J segment lost 2 bases and the V segment lost 2 bases, leaving 2 bases of the junction unmatched. The CDR3 totals 15 residues. CDR3 residues: CASSYTDRAYNEQFF. The CDR3 DNA reads TGTGCCAGCAGTTACACGGACAGGGCCTACAATGAGCAGTTCTTC.

The chain employs TRBV12-3 or TRBV12-4 and TRBJ2-2; 9 bases map to TRBD2. The CDR3 totals 14 residues. V lost 6 bases and J lost 7; bases outside the gene matches: 6. CDR3 sequence (DNA): TGTGCCAGCAGCTCTAGCGGGACGGGCGGGGAGCTGTTTTTT. This encodes CASSSSGTGGELFF.

This chain connects TRBV27 to TRBJ2-3; 7 bases agree with TRBD2. There are 14 residues in the CDR3. Losses at the gene ends were 6 bases for V and 0 bases for J; bases not matched to a gene: 3. Germline values: CDR1 MNHEY, CDR2 SMNVEV (reference sequence). CDR3 DNA sequence: TGTGCCAGCAGAGGACTAGGTAGCACAGATACGCAGTATTTT. Amino acids: CASRGLGSTDTQYF.

This clonotype was seen more than once but under ten times. The V gene is TRBV9, the J gene TRBJ2-7, with no clear D. The CDR3 covers 16 residues. Germline V gene sequence: CDR1 SGDLS, CDR2 YYNGEE. The V end lost 9 bases, the J end lost 4 bases, and 26 bases lay between the germline ends. The CDR3 DNA follows: TGTGCCAACCCCATTCTCAAAGACCGGAGAGGTTACGAGCAGTACGTC. Protein: CANPILKDRRGYEQYV.

Points on this clonotype: Because it lacks the conserved phenylalanine or tryptophan at the end, this CDR3 is likely a read error. The rearrangement links TRBV6-2 or TRBV6-3 to TRBJ2-1; 10 bases map to TRBD2. V was clipped by 5 bases and J by 6 bases; unmatched bases: 1. Germline loops: CDR1 MNHEY, CDR2 SVGEGT. The CDR3 runs 13 residues. CDR3 amino acids: CASSGLAVNEQFL. CDR3 DNA: TGTGCCAGCAGTGGACTAGCGGTCAATGAGCAGTTCCTC.